The subject of this entry is one T cell receptor beta chain. Study members were between roughly 18 and 100 years old and lived in 24 US regions. Recovered participants had two consecutive negative NP/OP PCR tests, healthcare professional clearance, or symptom resolution. Clones were read by immunoSEQ multiplex PCR, and TCRdb kept only the in-frame ones, dropping some. The table lists approximately 230,000 clones, around nine tenths of them singletons. Between the trimmed V and J ends, which lost 5 bases and 5 bases, there was a span of 9 bases. Germline values: CDR1 SGHVS, CDR2 FQNEAQ. The CDR3 is 13 residues long. The data derive from a study of blood T cell repertoires in COVID-19. For the study at large: Samples representing acute and convalescent COVID-19 were sourced from the United States, Italy and Spain.

The TCR comes from a woman aged 18-29 years who had recovered from COVID-19. V and J are TRBV7-8 and TRBJ2-2; weak D call: TRBD1 (5 bases). Material for sequencing was PBMCs or T cells enriched from blood (not recorded which). This chain's CDR3 is CASSPGFTGELFF. The CDR3 DNA reads TGTGCCAGCAGCCCAGGGTTTACCGGGGAGCTGTTTTTT.